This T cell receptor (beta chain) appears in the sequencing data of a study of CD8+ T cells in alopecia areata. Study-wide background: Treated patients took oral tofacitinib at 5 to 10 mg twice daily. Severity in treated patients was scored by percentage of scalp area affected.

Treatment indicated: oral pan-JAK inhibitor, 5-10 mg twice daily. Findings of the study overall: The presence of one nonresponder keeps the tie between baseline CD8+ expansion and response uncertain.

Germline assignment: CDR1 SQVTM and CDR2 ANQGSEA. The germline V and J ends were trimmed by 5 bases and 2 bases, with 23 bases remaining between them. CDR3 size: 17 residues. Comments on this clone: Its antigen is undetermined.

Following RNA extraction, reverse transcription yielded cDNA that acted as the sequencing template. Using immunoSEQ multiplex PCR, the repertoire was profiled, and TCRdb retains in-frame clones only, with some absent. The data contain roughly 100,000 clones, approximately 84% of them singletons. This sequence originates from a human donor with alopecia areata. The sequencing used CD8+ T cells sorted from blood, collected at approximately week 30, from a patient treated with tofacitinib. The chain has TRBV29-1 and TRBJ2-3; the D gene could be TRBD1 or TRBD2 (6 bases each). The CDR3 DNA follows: TGCAGCGTTCGGGGACCGACCTCCCGGGGGCTCACAGATACGCAGTATTTT. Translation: CSVRGPTSRGLTDTQYF.